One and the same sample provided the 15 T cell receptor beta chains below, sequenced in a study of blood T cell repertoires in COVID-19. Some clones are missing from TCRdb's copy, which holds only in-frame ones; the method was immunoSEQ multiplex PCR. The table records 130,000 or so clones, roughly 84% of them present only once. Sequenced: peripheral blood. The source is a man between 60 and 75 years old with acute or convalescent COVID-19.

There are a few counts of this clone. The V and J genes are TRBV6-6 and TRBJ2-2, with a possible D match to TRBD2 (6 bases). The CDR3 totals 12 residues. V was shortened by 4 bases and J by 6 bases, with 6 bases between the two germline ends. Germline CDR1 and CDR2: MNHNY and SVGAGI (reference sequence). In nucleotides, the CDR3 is TGTGCCAGCAGTTCGGGGGCCGGGGAGCTGTTTTTT. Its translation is CASSSGAGELFF.

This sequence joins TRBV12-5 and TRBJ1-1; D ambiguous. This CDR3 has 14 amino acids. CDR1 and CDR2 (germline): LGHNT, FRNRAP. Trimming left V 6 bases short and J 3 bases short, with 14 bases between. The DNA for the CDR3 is TGTGCTAGTGGGAAGGGAGGAATGGACACTGAAGCTTTCTTT. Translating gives CASGKGGMDTEAFF.

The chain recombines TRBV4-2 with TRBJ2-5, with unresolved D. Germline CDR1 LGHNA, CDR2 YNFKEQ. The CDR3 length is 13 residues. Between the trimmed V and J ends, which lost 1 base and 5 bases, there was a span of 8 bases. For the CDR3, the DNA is TGTGCCAGCAGCCAAGGAGTGGAGGAGACCCAGTACTTC. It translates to CASSQGVEETQYF.

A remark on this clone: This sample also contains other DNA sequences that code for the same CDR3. CDR3 coding DNA: TGTGCCAGCTCACCGGGAGTTAACACTGAAGCTTTCTTT. It yields the protein CASSPGVNTEAFF. The chain has TRBV18 and TRBJ1-1, with D unclear. V lost 3 bases to trimming and J lost 2 bases, with 7 bases between them. Germline V gives CDR1 KGHSH, CDR2 LQKENI. This CDR3 comprises 13 residues.

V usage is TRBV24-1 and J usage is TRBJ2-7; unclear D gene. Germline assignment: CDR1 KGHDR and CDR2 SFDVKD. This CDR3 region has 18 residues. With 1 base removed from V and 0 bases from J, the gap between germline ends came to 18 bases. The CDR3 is CATSDFPLSGASSYEQYF. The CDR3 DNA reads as TGTGCCACCAGTGATTTTCCCCTATCAGGTGCGAGCTCCTACGAGCAGTACTTC.

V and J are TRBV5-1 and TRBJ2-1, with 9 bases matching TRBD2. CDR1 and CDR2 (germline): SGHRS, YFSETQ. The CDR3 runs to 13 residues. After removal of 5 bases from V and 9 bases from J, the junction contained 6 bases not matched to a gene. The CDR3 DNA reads TGCGCCAGCAGGCCCGGGACTAGCTTTGAGCAGTTCTTC. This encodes CASRPGTSFEQFF. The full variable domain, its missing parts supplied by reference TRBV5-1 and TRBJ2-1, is KAGVTQTPRYLIKTRGQQVTLSCSPISGHRSVSWYQQTPGQGLQFLFEYFSETQRNKGNFPGRFSGRQFSNSRSEMNVSTLELGDSALYLCASRPGTSFEQFFGPGTRLTVL.

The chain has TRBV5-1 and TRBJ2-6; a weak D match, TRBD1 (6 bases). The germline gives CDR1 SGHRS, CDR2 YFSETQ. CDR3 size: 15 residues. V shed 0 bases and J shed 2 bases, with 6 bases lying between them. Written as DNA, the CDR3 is TGCGCCAGCAGCTTGGACAGGGCTGGGGCCAACGTCCTGACTTTC. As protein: CASSLDRAGANVLTF.

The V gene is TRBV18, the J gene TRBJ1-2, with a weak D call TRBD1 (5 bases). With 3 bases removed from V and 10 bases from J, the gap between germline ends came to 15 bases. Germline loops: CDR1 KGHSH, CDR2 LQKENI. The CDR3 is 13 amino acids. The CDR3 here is CASSPPGGSDYTF. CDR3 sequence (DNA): TGTGCCAGCTCACCTCCGGGGGGGTCTGACTACACCTTC.

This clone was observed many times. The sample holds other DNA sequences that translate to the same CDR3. In nucleotides, the CDR3 is TGTGCCAGCAGCGTAATAGCGGGAGGGCCAGACACCGGGGAGCTGTTTTTT. It is translated as CASSVIAGGPDTGELFF. This sequence joins TRBV9 and TRBJ2-2; 11 bases line up with TRBD2. V lost 1 base to trimming and J lost 3 bases; unmatched junction nucleotides: 5. Germline CDR1 and CDR2: SGDLS and YYNGEE. CDR3 length equals 17 residues.

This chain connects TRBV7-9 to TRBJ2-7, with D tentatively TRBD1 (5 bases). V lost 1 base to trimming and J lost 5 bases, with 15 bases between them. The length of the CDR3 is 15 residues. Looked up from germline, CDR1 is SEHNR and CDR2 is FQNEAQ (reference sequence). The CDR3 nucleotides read TGTGCCAGCAGCTTAGGAAGGGGCGCGAACCACGAGCAGTACTTC. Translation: CASSLGRGANHEQYF.

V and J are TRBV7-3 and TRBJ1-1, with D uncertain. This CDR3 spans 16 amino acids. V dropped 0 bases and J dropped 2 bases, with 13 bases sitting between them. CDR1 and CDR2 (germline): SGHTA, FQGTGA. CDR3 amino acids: CASSLTSEYGNTEAFF. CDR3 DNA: TGTGCCAGCAGCTTAACGAGTGAGTACGGTAACACTGAAGCTTTCTTT.

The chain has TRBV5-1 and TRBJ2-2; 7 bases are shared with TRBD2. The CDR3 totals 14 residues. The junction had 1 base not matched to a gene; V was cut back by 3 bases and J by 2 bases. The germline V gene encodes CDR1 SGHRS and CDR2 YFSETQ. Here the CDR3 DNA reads TGCGCCAGCAGCTCGGGACTAAACACCGGGGAGCTGTTTTTT. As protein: CASSSGLNTGELFF. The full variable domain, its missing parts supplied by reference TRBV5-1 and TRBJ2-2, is KAGVTQTPRYLIKTRGQQVTLSCSPISGHRSVSWYQQTPGQGLQFLFEYFSETQRNKGNFPGRFSGRQFSNSRSEMNVSTLELGDSALYLCASSSGLNTGELFFGEGSRLTVL.

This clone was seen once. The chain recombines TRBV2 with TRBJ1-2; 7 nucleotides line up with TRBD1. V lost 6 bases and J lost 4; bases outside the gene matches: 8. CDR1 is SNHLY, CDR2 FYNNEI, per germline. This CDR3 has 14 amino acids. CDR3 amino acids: CASSPTGDGYGYTF. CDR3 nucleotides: TGTGCCAGCAGCCCAACAGGGGACGGCTATGGCTACACCTTC.

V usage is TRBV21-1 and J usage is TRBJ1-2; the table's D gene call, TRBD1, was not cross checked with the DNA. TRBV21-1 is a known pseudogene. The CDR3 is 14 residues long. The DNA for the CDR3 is TGTGCCAGCAGCCGTCTCGGGACAGTATATGGCTACACCTTC. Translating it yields CASSRLGTVYGYTF.

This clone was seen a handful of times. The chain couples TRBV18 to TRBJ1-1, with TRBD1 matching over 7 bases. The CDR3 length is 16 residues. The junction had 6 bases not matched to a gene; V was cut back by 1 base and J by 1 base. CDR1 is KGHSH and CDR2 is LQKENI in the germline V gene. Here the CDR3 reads CASSPLRQGGNTEAFF. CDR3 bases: TGTGCCAGCTCACCACTTCGACAGGGTGGGAACACTGAAGCTTTCTTT.